This T cell receptor (beta chain) was observed in a study of cytomegalovirus exposure and HLA in healthy donors. Study information: As an earlier analysis found, 150 million to 200 million T cells yielded over 95 million unique TCR beta sequences. Study-level points and caveats: In a later analysis, compared with equally common non-associated chains, HLA-associated beta chains were more expanded.

The CDR3 spans 16 residues. CDR1 and CDR2 (germline): MNHEY, SMNVEV (reference sequence). Trimming pared 5 bases from V and 0 bases from J, leaving 14 bases between. Primers: 60 Vbeta forward and 13 Jbeta reverse. Sequencing used immunoSEQ multiplex PCR; TCRdb keeps in-frame clones, though not all of them. The sample lists 180,000 or so clones, over 65% seen once, with 1.5% to 2% in the top ten. Comments on this clone: What it binds is unknown.

Sample: PBMCs. The receptor was isolated from a young man in good health and CMV-seronegative. This sequence joins TRBV27 and TRBJ2-1; tentative D call: TRBD1 (6 bases). This chain's CDR3 is CASSPRTVSSYNEQFF. The DNA for the CDR3 is TGTGCCAGCAGTCCCCGGACAGTGAGCTCCTACAATGAGCAGTTCTTC.